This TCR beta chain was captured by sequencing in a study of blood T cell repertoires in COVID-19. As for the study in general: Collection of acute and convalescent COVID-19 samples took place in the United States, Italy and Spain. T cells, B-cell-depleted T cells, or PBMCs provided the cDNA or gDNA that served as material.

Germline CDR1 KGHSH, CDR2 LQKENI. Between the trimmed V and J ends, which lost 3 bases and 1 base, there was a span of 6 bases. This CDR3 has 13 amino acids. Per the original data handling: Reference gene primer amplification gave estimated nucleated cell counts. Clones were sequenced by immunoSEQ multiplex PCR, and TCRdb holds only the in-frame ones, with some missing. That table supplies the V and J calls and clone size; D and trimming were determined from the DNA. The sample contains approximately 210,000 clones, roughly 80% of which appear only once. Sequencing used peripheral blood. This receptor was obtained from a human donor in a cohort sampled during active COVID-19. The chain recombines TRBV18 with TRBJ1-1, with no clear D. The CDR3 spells CASSPYKNTEAFF. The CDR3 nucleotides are TGTGCCAGCTCACCTTACAAGAACACTGAAGCTTTCTTT.